These 23 T cell receptor beta chains originate from one sample sequenced in a study of control samples from healthy donors and cancer patients. Here immunoSEQ multiplex PCR was the method, and the copy in TCRdb shows in-frame clones only, minus some. In the table there are 45,000 to 60,000 clones, more than 80% of which are singletons. The material sequenced was PBMCs. The source is a man aged 25-45 years with colorectal cancer.

This clone was seen only once. The chain uses TRBV6-5 and TRBJ2-3; D is possibly TRBD1 (5 bases). This CDR3 is built from 16 residues. Deletions cut 0 bases from V and 2 bases from J, with 12 bases between. CDR1 and CDR2 from the germline V gene are MNHEY and SVGAGI. The CDR3 DNA reads as TGTGCCAGCAGTTACTCGGGGCTAGGTAACACAGATACGCAGTATTTT. It codes for CASSYSGLGNTDTQYF.

This clone was detected only once. The chain joins TRBV19 to TRBJ1-5; the D is unclear. From germline, CDR1 is LNHDA and CDR2 SQIVND (reference sequence). V was trimmed by 3 bases and J by 3 bases, leaving 6 bases between them. The CDR3 contains 13 residues. The CDR3 loop reads CASSISSNQPQHF. The CDR3 nucleotides are TGTGCCAGTAGTATTAGTTCCAATCAGCCCCAGCATTTT.

The chain carries TRBV4-3 and TRBJ2-3; D is ambiguous. This CDR3 spans 14 amino acids. V lost 1 base and J lost 4, with 9 bases in between. CDR1 is LGHNA, CDR2 YSLEER, per germline. CDR3 in amino acids: CASSQVREADTQYF. CDR3 sequence (DNA): TGCGCCAGCAGCCAAGTTAGGGAAGCAGATACGCAGTATTTT.

The chain is built from TRBV30 and TRBJ1-6, with D possibly being TRBD1 (6 bases). Trimming stripped 8 bases from V and 8 bases from J, with 16 bases between. The CDR3 totals 13 residues. Germline CDR1 is GTSNPN and CDR2 is SVGIG (reference sequence). The CDR3 DNA follows: TGTGCCGGAGACACAGGGATGGATTCACCCCTCCACTTT. Encoded protein: CAGDTGMDSPLHF. Together with reference TRBV30 and TRBJ1-6, the CDR3 gives the full variable domain: SQTIHQWPATLVQPVGSPLSLECTVEGTSNPNLYWYRQAAGRGLQLLFYSVGIGQISSEVPQNLSASRPQDRQFILSSKKLLLSDSGFYLCAGDTGMDSPLHFGNGTRLTVT.

The chain combines TRBV19 with TRBJ2-1; 10 bases match TRBD1. Per germline, CDR1 LNHDA and CDR2 SQIVND (reference sequence). J lost 9 bases, V lost 0 bases, and 11 bases had no gene match. The CDR3 covers 17 residues. The CDR3, as DNA: TGTGCCAGTAGTATAGATTACGGGACAGGGGTTGGGGGTGAGCAGTTCTTC. Its translation is CASSIDYGTGVGGEQFF.

The DNA for the CDR3 is TGCGCCAGCAGCCAAGATCGCCAGGGGCCTGAGCAGTTCTTC. Translated: CASSQDRQGPEQFF. V is TRBV4-3 and J is TRBJ2-1; D is perhaps TRBD1 (6 bases). The V gene's germline CDR1 is LGHNA and CDR2 YSLEER. Trimming cost V 0 bases and J 9 bases, with 12 bases left between them. CDR3 size: 14 residues.

The V and J genes are TRBV3-1 (or the pseudogene TRBV3-2) and TRBJ1-4, with D possibly TRBD1 on 5 matching bases. The CDR3 has 18 amino acids. The ends were cut back, 0 bases at V and 5 bases at J, with 19 bases in the middle. The germline gives CDR1 LGHDT, CDR2 YNNKEL (reference sequence). CDR3 residues: CASSQDGGTKKGNEKLFF. CDR3 in DNA: TGTGCCAGCAGCCAAGATGGGGGGACGAAGAAGGGAAATGAAAAACTGTTTTTT.

V and J are TRBV7-2 and TRBJ1-4; the D gene is possibly TRBD1 (5 bases). CDR3 length: 15 residues. Germline values: CDR1 SGHTA, CDR2 FQGNSA. V lost 3 bases to trimming and J lost 6 bases, with 14 bases between them. The CDR3 reads CASSFDGQRDEKLFF. For the CDR3, the DNA is TGTGCCAGCAGCTTCGACGGACAAAGGGATGAAAAACTGTTTTTT.

This chain uses TRBV6-1 with TRBJ2-5, with a tentative D call TRBD2 (5 bases). The length of the CDR3 is 21 residues. CDR1 is MNHNS and CDR2 is SASEGT in the germline V gene. Trimming left V 2 bases short and J 5 bases short, with 33 bases between. CDR3 amino acids: CASSEFRPRRWLASFLETQYF. For the CDR3, the DNA is TGTGCCAGCAGTGAATTTCGGCCACGGCGTTGGTTGGCTAGCTTCCTGGAGACCCAGTACTTC.

The V call is TRBV25-1, the J call TRBJ1-2, with D possibly TRBD1 on 5 matching bases. The V gene lost 3 bases and the J gene lost 4 bases, with 15 bases spanning the gap. Germline assignment: CDR1 MGHDK and CDR2 SYGVNS. The CDR3 totals 15 residues. The CDR3 protein is CASSDGTPRSYGYTF. In DNA, the CDR3 is TGTGCCAGCAGTGATGGGACCCCTAGATCCTATGGCTACACCTTC.

This chain links TRBV18 with TRBJ2-3; D possibly corresponds to TRBD2 (7 bases). With 2 bases removed from V and 2 bases from J, the gap between germline ends came to 14 bases. Germline loops: CDR1 KGHSH, CDR2 LQKENI. The CDR3 runs 16 residues. The CDR3 nucleotides read TGTGCCAGCTCACCATGGGGGGGCGTTAACACAGATACGCAGTATTTT. It translates to CASSPWGGVNTDTQYF.

As for this clone: The junction and the germline gene differ at one end; a read error may be behind it. CDR3 amino acids: CASSLAQGGVMPQNYDYTF. The CDR3 nucleotides read TGTGCCAGCTCACTAGCACAGGGGGGCGTAATGCCCCAGAACTATGACTACACCTTC. The V gene is TRBV18, the J gene TRBJ1-2, with 8 bases fitting TRBD1. The CDR3 totals 19 residues. Germline V gives CDR1 KGHSH, CDR2 LQKENI.

Comment on this clone: At the DNA level, this CDR3 is encoded by other sequences in the same sample as well. The CDR3: CAWSVHRDTEAFF. The CDR3 DNA reads TGTGCCTGGAGTGTACACAGGGACACTGAAGCTTTCTTT. The genes are TRBV30 and TRBJ1-1; TRBD1 is a possible D gene (6 bases). V dropped 0 bases and J dropped 3 bases, with 8 bases sitting between them. Germline values: CDR1 GTSNPN, CDR2 SVGIG (reference sequence). The CDR3 spans 13 residues.

This clone has only one observation. The chain links TRBV6-2 or TRBV6-3 to TRBJ1-1; 7 bases are shared with TRBD1. This CDR3 spans 14 amino acids. The V gene's germline CDR1 is MNHEY and CDR2 SVGEGT. V trimming: 5 bases; J trimming: 2 bases; junction bases outside the gene matches: 5. CDR3 DNA: TGTGCCAGCAGTCTCACAGGGGTTAACACTGAAGCTTTCTTT. It yields the protein CASSLTGVNTEAFF.

The V call is TRBV7-8, the J call TRBJ2-7; weak D call: TRBD2 (6 bases). Trimming cost V 5 bases and J 2 bases, with 16 bases left between them. The length of the CDR3 is 15 residues. Germline CDR1 SGHVS, CDR2 FQNEAQ. CDR3 protein: CASSRRASEAYEQYF. CDR3 sequence (DNA): TGTGCCAGCAGCCGAAGGGCTAGCGAGGCCTACGAGCAGTACTTC.

The chain uses TRBV19 and TRBJ1-4, with TRBD1 as a possible D gene (5 bases). V gave up 5 bases and J gave up 7 bases, with 20 bases separating them. There are 16 residues in the CDR3. Germline V gene lookup returns CDR1 LNHDA and CDR2 SQIVND (reference sequence). The CDR3 reads CASSATLGREVEKLFF. CDR3 sequence (DNA): TGTGCCAGTAGTGCGACTCTGGGCAGGGAGGTTGAAAAACTGTTTTTT.

J is TRBJ2-7 and V is TRBV5-4; TRBD1 aligns across 10 bases. CDR1 is SGHNT and CDR2 is YYREEE in the germline V gene (reference sequence). The trim removed 1 base at V and 5 bases at J, leaving 3 bases unmatched. The CDR3 is 14 amino acids. CDR3 sequence reads: CASSLWDRGNEQYF. The CDR3 DNA reads as TGTGCCAGCAGCTTGTGGGACAGGGGCAACGAGCAGTACTTC.

V gene TRBV3-1 (or the pseudogene TRBV3-2) combines with J gene TRBJ2-1; D may be TRBD2 (6 bases). Trimming left V 5 bases short and J 7 bases short, with 6 bases between. The germline CDR1 and CDR2 sequences are LGHDT and YNNKEL (reference sequence). The CDR3 length is 11 residues. The CDR3 DNA reads as TGTGCCAGCAGCGGGGGGAATGAGCAGTTCTTC. Translation: CASSGGNEQFF.

V gene TRBV5-1 combines with J gene TRBJ2-3; 9 positions match TRBD1. Germline assignment: CDR1 SGHRS and CDR2 YFSETQ. V lost 1 base to trimming and J lost 5 bases; unmatched junction nucleotides: 8. The CDR3 extends over 16 amino acids. The CDR3 protein is CASSLTGTGIIDTQYF. Here the CDR3 DNA reads TGCGCCAGCAGCTTGACCGGGACAGGGATTATAGATACGCAGTATTTT.

The V and J genes are TRBV4-1 and TRBJ1-1; D is unclear. Germline values: CDR1 MGHRA, CDR2 YSYEKL. CDR3 size: 13 residues. The ends were cut back, 3 bases at V and 4 bases at J, with 9 bases in the middle. CDR3 coding DNA: TGCGCCAGCAGCCACTTTAGCCTCACTGAAGCTTTCTTT. It codes for CASSHFSLTEAFF.

The rearrangement uses TRBV7-9 and TRBJ1-2; D not certain. Germline lookup yields CDR1 SEHNR and CDR2 FQNEAQ (reference sequence). The CDR3 is 12 residues long. V dropped 9 bases and J dropped 4 bases, with 12 bases sitting between them. The CDR3 DNA reads TGTGCCAGTCGGCCCGAAAGCTATGGCTACACCTTC. This translates into CASRPESYGYTF.

The rearrangement links TRBV2 to TRBJ2-7; D ambiguous. Trimming took 6 bases from V and 3 from J, leaving 3 bases between them. This CDR3 has 10 amino acids. The germline gives CDR1 SNHLY, CDR2 FYNNEI. CDR3 in amino acids: CASSGYEQYF. DNA of the CDR3: TGTGCCAGCAGCGGCTACGAGCAGTACTTC. The entire variable domain, with the rest obtained from reference TRBV2 and TRBJ2-7, is as follows: EPEVTQTPSHQVTQMGQEVILRCVPISNHLYFYWYRQILGQKVEFLVSFYNNEISEKSEIFDDQFSVERPDGSNFTLKIRSTKLEDSAMYFCASSGYEQYFGPGTRLTVT.

The gene calls are TRBV6-5 and TRBJ2-7, with D unclear. CDR3 length: 11 amino acids. Between the trimmed V and J ends, which lost 6 bases and 3 bases, there was a span of 6 bases. CDR1 is MNHEY and CDR2 is SVGAGI in the germline V gene. The CDR3 sequence is CASREYYEQYV. DNA of the CDR3: TGTGCCAGCAGGGAGTACTACGAGCAGTACGTC.